This passage covers 14 T cell receptor beta chains from one sample sequenced in a study of shared clonotypes between healthy human individuals (dated by TCRdb to 2018 to 2020). For the CD8 naive samples, CD45RO-negative cells were positively selected for CCR7, yielding a CD45RA+CCR7+ population from which TemRA cells were excluded. The protocol used for the library was the immunoSEQ multiplex PCR assay. TCRdb re-hosts the immuneACCESS table, in-frame sequences only. Its copies lack some clones; in the studies checked, an unresolved V gene accounts for under half of them, and the cause for the rest is not known. The sample table lists about 2.1 million clones, approximately 92% of them with a count of one. The top ten constitute under 2% of the sample. The material sequenced was naive CD8+ T cells from PBMCs. The sample's cell subset or site label, in plain terms: CD45RA+CCR7+. The receptors shown here come from a man aged 18 to 35 in good health. Some clones in this sample may be carry-over from other donors' samples.

The rearrangement joins TRBV6-6 to TRBJ2-7; D tentatively reads TRBD1 or TRBD2 (5 bases each). This CDR3 is built from 15 residues. The V and J ends lost 6 bases and 0 bases respectively, with 15 bases between them. CDR1 MNHNY and CDR2 SVGAGI come from the germline V gene (reference sequence). The CDR3 DNA is TGTGCCAGCAGCTACGGGACGGGGAGCTCCTACGAGCAGTACTTC. It yields the protein CASSYGTGSSYEQYF.

The genes are TRBV25-1 and TRBJ2-5; D is perhaps TRBD2 (6 bases). The J call is uncertain, as TRBJ2-7 better fits the DNA end. Germline V gene sequence: CDR1 MGHDK, CDR2 SYGVNS. The CDR3 contains 13 residues. The CDR3 region has the DNA TGTGCCAGCAGGGACACCGGCGGGGACGAGCAGTACTTC. Its protein is CASRDTGGDEQYF.

The chain is built from TRBV5-8 and TRBJ1-5; 7 bases line up with TRBD1. The CDR3 spans 19 residues. With V trimmed by 5 bases and J by 0 bases, 17 bases remained unmatched. In germline, CDR1 is SGHTS, CDR2 YDEGEE. The CDR3 coding sequence is TGTGCCAGCAGTACGACAGGGCGCATTCTCTTATATAGCAATCAGCCCCAGCATTTT. It encodes CASSTTGRILLYSNQPQHF.

Concerning this clone itself: One end of the junction varies from germline; a read error may be responsible. This sequence joins TRBV27 and TRBJ2-4, with D unresolved. Germline CDR1 and CDR2: MNHEY and SMNVEV (reference sequence). The CDR3 runs 13 residues. Here the CDR3 DNA reads TGTGCCAGCAGTAACGGCGGTAAAAGCATTCAGTACTTC. It translates to CASSNGGKSIQYF.

This chain's CDR3 is CASSFGQGRQETQYF. Written as DNA, the CDR3 is TGTGCCAGCAGTTTCGGACAGGGGAGACAAGAGACCCAGTACTTC. The chain employs TRBV27 and TRBJ2-5; TRBD1 agrees at 9 bases. CDR1 and CDR2 from the germline V gene are MNHEY and SMNVEV (reference sequence). J was trimmed by 2 bases and V by 3 bases; bases with no gene match: 4. The CDR3 has 15 residues.

This chain uses TRBV28 with TRBJ1-5; D gene ambiguous. The CDR3 contains 15 residues. The V gene lost 4 bases and the J gene lost 5 bases, with 15 bases spanning the gap. Germline lookup yields CDR1 MDHEN and CDR2 SYDVKM. Written as DNA, the CDR3 is TGTGCCAGCAGTTCTAATAAGCTGTGGGATCAGCCCCAGCATTTT. This codes for CASSSNKLWDQPQHF.

The rearrangement joins TRBV29-1 to TRBJ1-3; the D gene is possibly TRBD1 (5 bases). The germline V gene has CDR1 SQVTM and CDR2 ANQGSEA. This CDR3 region has 12 residues. The V end lost 7 bases, the J end lost 1 base, and 8 bases lay between the germline ends. Here the CDR3 reads CSGGTSGNTIYF. The CDR3 DNA sequence: TGCAGCGGGGGGACTTCTGGAAACACCATATATTTT.

This clone appeared a few times. The V and J genes are TRBV27 and TRBJ1-5; D is unresolved. This CDR3 has 14 amino acids. Germline V CDR1 and CDR2: MNHEY, SMNVEV (reference sequence). The V gene lost 2 bases and the J gene lost 6 bases, with 11 bases spanning the gap. The CDR3 loop is CASSLRPAGQPQHF. The CDR3 region has the DNA TGTGCCAGCAGTTTACGCCCTGCGGGTCAGCCCCAGCATTTT.

This rearrangement joins TRBV7-9 to TRBJ2-2; 7 bases are a match to TRBD1. The CDR3 is made up of 16 amino acids. Germline CDR1 and CDR2: SEHNR and FQNEAQ (reference sequence). V lost 5 bases and J lost 5; bases outside the gene matches: 11. The CDR3 reads CASSHNGQDRTGELFF. As DNA, the CDR3 is TGTGCCAGCAGCCACAATGGACAGGATCGGACCGGGGAGCTGTTTTTT.

The V call is TRBV27, the J call TRBJ2-4; D perhaps matches TRBD1 (5 bases). This CDR3 contains 16 residues. V lost 1 base and J lost 9, with 19 bases in between. The germline V gene encodes CDR1 MNHEY and CDR2 SMNVEV (reference sequence). The CDR3 reads CASSLLSPRAVVIQYF. The CDR3 nucleotides read TGTGCCAGCAGTTTATTATCTCCCAGGGCGGTCGTCATTCAGTACTTC.

J is TRBJ1-1 and V is TRBV5-6, with D possibly being TRBD1 (6 bases). The germline V gene encodes CDR1 SGHDT and CDR2 YYEEEE. Trimming shortened V by 0 bases and J by 5 bases, and 17 bases separated the two germline ends. The CDR3 consists of 16 residues. CDR3 in amino acids: CASSLGSTGMWTEAFF. The DNA of the CDR3 is TGTGCCAGCAGCTTGGGGTCGACAGGTATGTGGACTGAAGCTTTCTTT.

This clone turned up a few times. This sequence joins TRBV7-3 and TRBJ2-2, with 8 bases aligning to TRBD1. V was clipped by 2 bases and J by 0 bases; unmatched bases: 5. CDR1 is SGHTA and CDR2 is FQGTGA in the germline V gene. This CDR3 has 17 amino acids. CDR3 sequence: CASSLLGQAPNTGELFF. The CDR3 DNA reads as TGTGCCAGCAGCTTATTGGGACAGGCGCCGAACACCGGGGAGCTGTTTTTT. Complete variable domain (other parts from reference TRBV7-3 and TRBJ2-2): GAGVSQTPSNKVTEKGKYVELRCDPISGHTALYWYRQSLGQGPEFLIYFQGTGAADDSGLPNDRFFAVRPEGSVSTLKIQRTERGDSAVYLCASSLLGQAPNTGELFFGEGSRLTVL.

The chain carries TRBV7-8 and TRBJ2-2, with 10 bases lining up with TRBD2. Germline CDR1 and CDR2: SGHVS and FQNEAQ. J lost 7 bases, V lost 0 bases, and 8 bases had no gene match. There are 17 residues in the CDR3. The CDR3: CASSLASGRFGGGELFF. The CDR3 coding sequence is TGTGCCAGCAGCTTAGCTAGCGGGAGGTTCGGAGGCGGGGAGCTGTTTTTT.

V gene TRBV10-3 combines with J gene TRBJ1-1, with D possibly matching TRBD1 (6 bases). V was trimmed by 4 bases and J by 0 bases, leaving 12 bases between them. CDR1 is ENHRY and CDR2 is SYGVKD in the germline V gene. There are 15 residues in the CDR3. The CDR3 DNA follows: TGTGCCATCAGTGGACTACAGGGTTTGAACACTGAAGCTTTCTTT. Translated, it gives CAISGLQGLNTEAFF.